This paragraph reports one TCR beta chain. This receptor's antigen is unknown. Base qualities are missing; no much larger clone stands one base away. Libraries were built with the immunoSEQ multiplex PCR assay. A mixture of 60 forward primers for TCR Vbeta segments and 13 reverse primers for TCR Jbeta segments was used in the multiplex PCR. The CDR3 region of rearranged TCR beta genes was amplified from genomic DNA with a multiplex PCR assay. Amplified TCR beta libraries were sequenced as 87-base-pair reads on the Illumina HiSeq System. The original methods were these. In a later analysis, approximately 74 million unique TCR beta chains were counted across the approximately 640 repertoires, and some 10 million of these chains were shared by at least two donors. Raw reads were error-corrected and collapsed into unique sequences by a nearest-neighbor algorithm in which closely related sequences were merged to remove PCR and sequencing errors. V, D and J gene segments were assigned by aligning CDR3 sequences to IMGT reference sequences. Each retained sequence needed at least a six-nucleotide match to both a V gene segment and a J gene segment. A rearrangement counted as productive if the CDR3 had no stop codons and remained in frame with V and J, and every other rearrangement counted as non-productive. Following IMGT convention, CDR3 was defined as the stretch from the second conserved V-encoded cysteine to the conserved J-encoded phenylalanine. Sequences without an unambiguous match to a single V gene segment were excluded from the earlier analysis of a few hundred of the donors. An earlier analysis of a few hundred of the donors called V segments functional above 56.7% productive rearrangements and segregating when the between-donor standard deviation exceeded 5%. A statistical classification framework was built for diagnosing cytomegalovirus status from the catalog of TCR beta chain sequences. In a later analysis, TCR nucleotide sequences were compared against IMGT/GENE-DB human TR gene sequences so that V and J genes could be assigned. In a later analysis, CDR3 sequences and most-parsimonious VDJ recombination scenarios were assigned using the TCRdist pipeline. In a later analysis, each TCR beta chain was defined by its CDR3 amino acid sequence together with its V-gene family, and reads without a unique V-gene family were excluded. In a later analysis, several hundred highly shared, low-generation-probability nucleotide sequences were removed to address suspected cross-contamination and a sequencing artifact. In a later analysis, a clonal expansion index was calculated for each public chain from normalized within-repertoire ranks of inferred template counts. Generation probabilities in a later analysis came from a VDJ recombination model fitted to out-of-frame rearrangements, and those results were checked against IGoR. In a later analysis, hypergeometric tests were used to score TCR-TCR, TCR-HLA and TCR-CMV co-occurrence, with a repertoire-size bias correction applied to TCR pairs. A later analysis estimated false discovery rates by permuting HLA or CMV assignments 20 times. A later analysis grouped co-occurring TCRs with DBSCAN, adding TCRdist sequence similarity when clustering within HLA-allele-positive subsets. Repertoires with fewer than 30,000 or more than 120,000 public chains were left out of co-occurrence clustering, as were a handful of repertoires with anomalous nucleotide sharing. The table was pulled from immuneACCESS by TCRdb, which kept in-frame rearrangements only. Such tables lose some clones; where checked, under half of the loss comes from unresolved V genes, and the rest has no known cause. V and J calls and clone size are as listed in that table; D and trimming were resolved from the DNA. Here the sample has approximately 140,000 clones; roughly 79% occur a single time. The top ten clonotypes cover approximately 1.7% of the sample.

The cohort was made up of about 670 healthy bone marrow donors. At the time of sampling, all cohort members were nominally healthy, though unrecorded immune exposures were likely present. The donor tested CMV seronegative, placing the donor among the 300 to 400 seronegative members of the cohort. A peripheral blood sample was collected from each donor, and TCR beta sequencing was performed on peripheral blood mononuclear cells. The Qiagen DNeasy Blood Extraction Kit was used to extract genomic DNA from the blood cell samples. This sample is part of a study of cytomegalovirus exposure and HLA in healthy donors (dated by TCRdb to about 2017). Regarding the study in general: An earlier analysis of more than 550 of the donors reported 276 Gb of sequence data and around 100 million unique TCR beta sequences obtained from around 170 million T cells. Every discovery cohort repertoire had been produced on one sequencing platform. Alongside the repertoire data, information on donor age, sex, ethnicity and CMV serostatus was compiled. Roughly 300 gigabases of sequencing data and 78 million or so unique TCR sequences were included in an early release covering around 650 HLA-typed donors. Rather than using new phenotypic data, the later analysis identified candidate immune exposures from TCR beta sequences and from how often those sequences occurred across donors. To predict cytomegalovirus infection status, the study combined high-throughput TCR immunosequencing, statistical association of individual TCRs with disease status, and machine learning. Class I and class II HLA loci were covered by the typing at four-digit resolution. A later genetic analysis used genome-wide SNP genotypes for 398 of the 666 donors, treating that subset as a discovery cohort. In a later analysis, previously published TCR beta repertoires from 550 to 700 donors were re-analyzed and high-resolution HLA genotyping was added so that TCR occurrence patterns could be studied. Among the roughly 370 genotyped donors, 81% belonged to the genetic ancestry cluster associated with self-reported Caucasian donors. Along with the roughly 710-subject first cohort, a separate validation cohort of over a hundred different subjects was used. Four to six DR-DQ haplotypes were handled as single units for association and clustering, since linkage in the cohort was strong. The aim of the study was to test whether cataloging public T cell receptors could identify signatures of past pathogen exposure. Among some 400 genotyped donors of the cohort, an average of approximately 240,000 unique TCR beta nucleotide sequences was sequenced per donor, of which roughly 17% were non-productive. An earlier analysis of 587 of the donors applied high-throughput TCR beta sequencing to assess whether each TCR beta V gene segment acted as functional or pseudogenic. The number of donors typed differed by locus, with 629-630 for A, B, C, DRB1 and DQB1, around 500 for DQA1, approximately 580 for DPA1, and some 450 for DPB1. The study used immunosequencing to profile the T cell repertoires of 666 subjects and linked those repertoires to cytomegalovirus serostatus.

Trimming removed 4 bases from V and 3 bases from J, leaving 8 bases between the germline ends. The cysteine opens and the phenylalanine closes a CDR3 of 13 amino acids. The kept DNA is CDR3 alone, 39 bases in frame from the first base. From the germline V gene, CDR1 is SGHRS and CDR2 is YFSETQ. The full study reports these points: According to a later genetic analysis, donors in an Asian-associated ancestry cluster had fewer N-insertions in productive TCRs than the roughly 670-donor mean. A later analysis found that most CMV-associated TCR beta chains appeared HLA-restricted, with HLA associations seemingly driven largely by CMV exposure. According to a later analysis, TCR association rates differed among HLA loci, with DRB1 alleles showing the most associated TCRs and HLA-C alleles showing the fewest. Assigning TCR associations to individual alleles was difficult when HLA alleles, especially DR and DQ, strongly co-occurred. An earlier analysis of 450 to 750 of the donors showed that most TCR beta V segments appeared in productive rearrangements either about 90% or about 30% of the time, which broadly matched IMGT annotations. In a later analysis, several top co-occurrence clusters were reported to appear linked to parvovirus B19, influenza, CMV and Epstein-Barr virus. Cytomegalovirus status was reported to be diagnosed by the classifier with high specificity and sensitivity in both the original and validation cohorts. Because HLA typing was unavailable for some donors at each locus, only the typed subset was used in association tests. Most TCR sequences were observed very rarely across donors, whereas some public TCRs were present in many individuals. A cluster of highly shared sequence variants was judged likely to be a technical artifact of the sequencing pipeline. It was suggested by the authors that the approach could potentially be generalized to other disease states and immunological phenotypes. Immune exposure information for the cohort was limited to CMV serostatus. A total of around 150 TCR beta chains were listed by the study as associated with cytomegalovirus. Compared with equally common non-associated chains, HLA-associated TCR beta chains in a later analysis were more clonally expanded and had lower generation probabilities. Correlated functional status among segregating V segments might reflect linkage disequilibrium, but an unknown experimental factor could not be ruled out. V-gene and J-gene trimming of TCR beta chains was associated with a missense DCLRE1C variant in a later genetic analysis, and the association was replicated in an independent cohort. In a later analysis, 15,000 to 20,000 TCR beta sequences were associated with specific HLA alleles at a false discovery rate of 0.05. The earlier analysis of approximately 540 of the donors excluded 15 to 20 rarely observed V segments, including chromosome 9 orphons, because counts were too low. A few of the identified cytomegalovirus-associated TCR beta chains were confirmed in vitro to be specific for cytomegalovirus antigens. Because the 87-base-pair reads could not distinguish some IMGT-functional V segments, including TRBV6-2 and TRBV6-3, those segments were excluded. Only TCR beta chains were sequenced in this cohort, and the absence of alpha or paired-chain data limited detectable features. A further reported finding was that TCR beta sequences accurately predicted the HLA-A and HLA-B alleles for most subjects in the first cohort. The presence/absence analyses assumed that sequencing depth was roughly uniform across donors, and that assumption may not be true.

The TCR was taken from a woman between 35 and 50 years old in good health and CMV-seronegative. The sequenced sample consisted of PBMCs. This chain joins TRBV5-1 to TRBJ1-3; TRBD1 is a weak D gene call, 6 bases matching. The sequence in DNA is TGCGCCAGCAGCCCGGACAGTGGAAACACCATATATTTT. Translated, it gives CASSPDSGNTIYF.